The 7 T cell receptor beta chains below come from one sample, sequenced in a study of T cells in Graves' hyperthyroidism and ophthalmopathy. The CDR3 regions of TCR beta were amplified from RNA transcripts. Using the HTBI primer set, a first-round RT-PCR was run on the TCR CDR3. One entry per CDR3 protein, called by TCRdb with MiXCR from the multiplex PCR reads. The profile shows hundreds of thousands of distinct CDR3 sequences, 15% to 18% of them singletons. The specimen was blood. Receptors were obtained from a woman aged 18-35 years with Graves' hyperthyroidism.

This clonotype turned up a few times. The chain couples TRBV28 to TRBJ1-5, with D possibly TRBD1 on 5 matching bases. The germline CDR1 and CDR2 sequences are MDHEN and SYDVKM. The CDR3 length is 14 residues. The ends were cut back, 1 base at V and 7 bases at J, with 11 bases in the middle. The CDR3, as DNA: TGTGCCAGCAGTTTATATGTGGGGCACCAGCCCCAGCATTTT. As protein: CASSLYVGHQPQHF.

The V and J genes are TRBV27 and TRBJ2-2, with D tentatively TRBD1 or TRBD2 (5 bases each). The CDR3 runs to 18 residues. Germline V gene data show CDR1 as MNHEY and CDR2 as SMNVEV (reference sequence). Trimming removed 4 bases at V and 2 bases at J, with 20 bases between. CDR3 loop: CASSSYSPGTRNTGELFF. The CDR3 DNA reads TGTGCCAGCAGTTCATACTCACCAGGGACGAGAAACACCGGGGAGCTGTTTTTT.

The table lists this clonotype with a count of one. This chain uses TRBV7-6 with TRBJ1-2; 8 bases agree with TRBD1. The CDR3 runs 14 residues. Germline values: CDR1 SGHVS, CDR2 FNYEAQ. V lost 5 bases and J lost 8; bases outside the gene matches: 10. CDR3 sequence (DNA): TGTGCCAGCAGCCAGGACAGGGTCCCCAACGGCTACACCTTC. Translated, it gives CASSQDRVPNGYTF.

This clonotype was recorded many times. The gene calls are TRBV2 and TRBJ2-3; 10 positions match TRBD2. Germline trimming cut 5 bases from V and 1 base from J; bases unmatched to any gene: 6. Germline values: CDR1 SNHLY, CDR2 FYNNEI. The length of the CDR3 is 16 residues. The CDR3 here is CASSPPGLAGTDTQYF. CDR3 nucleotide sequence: TGTGCCAGCAGTCCTCCCGGACTAGCGGGCACAGATACGCAGTATTTT. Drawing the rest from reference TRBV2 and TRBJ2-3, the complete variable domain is EPEVTQTPSHQVTQMGQEVILRCVPISNHLYFYWYRQILGQKVEFLVSFYNNEISEKSEIFDDQFSVERPDGSNFTLKIRSTKLEDSAMYFCASSPPGLAGTDTQYFGPGTRLTVL.

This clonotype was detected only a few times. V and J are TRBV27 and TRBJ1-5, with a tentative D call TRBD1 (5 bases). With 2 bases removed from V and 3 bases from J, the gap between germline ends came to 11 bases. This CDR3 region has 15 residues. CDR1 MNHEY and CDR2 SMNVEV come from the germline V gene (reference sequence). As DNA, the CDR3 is TGTGCCAGCAGTTTAAATACAGGCCACAATCAGCCCCAGCATTTT. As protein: CASSLNTGHNQPQHF.

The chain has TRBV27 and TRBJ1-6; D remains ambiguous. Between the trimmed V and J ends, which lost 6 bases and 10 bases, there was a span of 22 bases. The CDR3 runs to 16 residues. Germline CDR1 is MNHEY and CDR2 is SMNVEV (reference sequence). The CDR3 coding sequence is TGTGCCAGCAGCACAGCCTCTGGCCTGGTAGGGTCACCCCTCCACTTT. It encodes CASSTASGLVGSPLHF.

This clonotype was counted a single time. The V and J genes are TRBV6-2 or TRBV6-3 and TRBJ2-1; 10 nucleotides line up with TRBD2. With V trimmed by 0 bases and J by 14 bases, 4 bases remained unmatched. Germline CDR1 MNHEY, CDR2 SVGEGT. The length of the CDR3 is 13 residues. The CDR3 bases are TGTGCCAGCAGTTACTCCTCTAGCGGGGGAGAGTTCTTC. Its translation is CASSYSSSGGEFF.